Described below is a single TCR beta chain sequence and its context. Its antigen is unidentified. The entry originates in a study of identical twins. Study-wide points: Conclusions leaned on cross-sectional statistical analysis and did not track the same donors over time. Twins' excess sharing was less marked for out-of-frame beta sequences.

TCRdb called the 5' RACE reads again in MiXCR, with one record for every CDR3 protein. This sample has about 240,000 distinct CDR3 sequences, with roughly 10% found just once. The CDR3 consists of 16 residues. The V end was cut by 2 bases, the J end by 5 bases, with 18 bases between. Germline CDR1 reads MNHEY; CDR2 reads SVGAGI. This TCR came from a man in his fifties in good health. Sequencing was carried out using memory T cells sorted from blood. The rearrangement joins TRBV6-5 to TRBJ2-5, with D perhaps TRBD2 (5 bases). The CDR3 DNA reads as TGTGCCAGCAGTTACAATCTAGCTAGCTTCAGGGAGACCCAGTACTTC. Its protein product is CASSYNLASFRETQYF.